This T cell receptor beta chain was recovered during a study of regulatory T cells in long-lasting Graves disease. In this sample, this clonotype turned up many times. Library construction for TCR beta used iRepertoire HTBI primers and Arm-PCR of CDR3 regions. One entry per CDR3 protein, called by TCRdb with MiXCR from the multiplex PCR reads. This sample yields roughly 440,000 distinct CDR3 sequences, of which about 15% are seen a single time; around a quarter belongs to the top ten. CDR1 is GTSNPN, CDR2 SVGIG, per germline (reference sequence). With V trimmed by 1 base and J by 11 bases, 10 bases remained unmatched. This CDR3 region has 14 residues. Time point specified: newly diagnosed GD, antithyroid drugs for less than 3 months. From RNA extracted from PBMCs, the TCR library was made. Separately, the same data were catalogued under a study of T cells in Graves' hyperthyroidism and ophthalmopathy.

This receptor was obtained from a woman younger than 30 with Graves disease. Sequenced material: peripheral blood mononuclear cells (PBMCs), taken at new diagnosis, from a patient treated with antithyroid drugs. The rearrangement links TRBV30 to TRBJ2-1; 8 bases are shared with TRBD2. This CDR3 reads CAWSATILAGQQFF. CDR3 sequence (DNA): TGTGCCTGGAGTGCCACAATCCTAGCGGGCCAGCAGTTCTTC.